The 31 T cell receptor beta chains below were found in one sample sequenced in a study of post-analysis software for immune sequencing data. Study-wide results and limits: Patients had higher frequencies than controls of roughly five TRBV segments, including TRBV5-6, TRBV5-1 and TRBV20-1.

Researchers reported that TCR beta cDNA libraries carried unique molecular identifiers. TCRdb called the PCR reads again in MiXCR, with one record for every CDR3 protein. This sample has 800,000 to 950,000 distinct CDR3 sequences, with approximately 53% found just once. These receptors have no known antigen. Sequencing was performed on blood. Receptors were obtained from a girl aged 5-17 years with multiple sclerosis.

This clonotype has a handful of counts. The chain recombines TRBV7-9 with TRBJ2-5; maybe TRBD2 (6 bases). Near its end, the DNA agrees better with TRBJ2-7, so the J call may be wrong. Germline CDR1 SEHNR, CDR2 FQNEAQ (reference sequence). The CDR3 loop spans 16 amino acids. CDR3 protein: CASSPTGGFWAYEQYF. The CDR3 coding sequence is TGTGCCAGCAGCCCAACCGGGGGATTTTGGGCCTACGAGCAGTACTTC.

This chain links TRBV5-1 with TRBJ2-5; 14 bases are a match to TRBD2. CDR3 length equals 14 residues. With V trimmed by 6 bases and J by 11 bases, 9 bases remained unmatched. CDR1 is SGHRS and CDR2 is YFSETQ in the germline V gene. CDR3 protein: CASTSGLAGDEQYF. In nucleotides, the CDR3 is TGCGCCAGCACCTCGGGACTAGCGGGAGATGAGCAGTACTTC.

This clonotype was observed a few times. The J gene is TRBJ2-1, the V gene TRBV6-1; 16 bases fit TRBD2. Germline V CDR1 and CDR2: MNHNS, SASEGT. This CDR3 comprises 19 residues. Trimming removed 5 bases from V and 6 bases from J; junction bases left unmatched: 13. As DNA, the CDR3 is TGTGCCAGCAGTCCTCGGGGACTAGCGGGAGGGCCAAATCTCAATGAGCAGTTCTTC. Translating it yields CASSPRGLAGGPNLNEQFF.

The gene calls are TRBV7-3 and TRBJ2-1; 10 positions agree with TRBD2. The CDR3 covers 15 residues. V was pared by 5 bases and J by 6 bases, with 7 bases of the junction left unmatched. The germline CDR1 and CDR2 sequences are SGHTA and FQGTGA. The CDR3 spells CASSQGLAGANEQFF. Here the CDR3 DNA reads TGTGCCAGCAGCCAAGGGCTAGCGGGGGCCAATGAGCAGTTCTTC.

The CDR3 nucleotides are TGCAGCGTTGTGGGGCCTAGCGGGACAGATACGCAGTATTTT. It codes for CSVVGPSGTDTQYF. J is TRBJ2-3 and V is TRBV29-1, with 8 nucleotides matching TRBD2. V trimming: 4 bases; J trimming: 3 bases; junction bases outside the gene matches: 6. There are 14 residues in the CDR3. CDR1 and CDR2 (germline): SQVTM, ANQGSEA.

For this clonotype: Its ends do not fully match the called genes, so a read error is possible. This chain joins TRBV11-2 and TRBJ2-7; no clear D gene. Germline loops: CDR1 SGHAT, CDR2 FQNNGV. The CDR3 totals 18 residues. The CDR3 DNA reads TGTGCCAGCAGCTTAGATCGAGTTGCGGAGAGCATATCCTGCGAGCAGTACTTC. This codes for CASSLDRVAESISCEQYF.

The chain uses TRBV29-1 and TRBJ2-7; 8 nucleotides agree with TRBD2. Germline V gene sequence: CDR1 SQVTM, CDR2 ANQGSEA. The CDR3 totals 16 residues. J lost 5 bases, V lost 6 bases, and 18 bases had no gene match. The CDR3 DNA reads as TGCAGCGTCCTCCGCGGGGGAAGCGGGAGTAGAAACGAGCAGTACTTC. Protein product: CSVLRGGSGSRNEQYF.

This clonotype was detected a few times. Written as DNA, the CDR3 is TGTGCCAGCAGCTTGGAGGAGGGGAGAGGTGAAAAACTGTTTTTT. It specifies CASSLEEGRGEKLFF. The chain joins TRBV5-8 to TRBJ1-4, with a weak D call TRBD1 (5 bases). The CDR3 is 15 amino acids. Germline loops: CDR1 SGHTS, CDR2 YDEGEE. The V end lost 0 bases, the J end lost 7 bases, and 13 bases lay between the germline ends.

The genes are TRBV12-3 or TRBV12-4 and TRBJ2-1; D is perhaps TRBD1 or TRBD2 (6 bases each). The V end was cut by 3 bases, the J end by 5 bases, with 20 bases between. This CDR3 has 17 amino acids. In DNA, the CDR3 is TGTGCCAGCAGTTTCACCGGGTCGGGGGCGGTTGACAATGAGCAGTTCTTC. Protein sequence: CASSFTGSGAVDNEQFF.

The CDR3 sequence is CASSWGTGQVSSGVYGYTF. The CDR3 DNA reads TGTGCCAGCAGCTGGGGGACAGGCCAGGTGTCCTCCGGAGTATATGGCTACACCTTC. The genes are TRBV5-6 and TRBJ1-2, with 8 bases aligning to TRBD1. The J segment lost 5 bases and the V segment lost 3 bases, leaving 21 bases of the junction unmatched. Germline lookup yields CDR1 SGHDT and CDR2 YYEEEE. The CDR3 has 19 residues.

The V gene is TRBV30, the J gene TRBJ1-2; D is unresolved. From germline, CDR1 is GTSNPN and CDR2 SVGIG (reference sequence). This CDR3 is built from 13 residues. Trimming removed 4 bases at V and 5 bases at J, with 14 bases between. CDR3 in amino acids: CAWKRKSSYGYTF. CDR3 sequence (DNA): TGTGCCTGGAAAAGGAAGAGCTCTTATGGCTACACCTTC.

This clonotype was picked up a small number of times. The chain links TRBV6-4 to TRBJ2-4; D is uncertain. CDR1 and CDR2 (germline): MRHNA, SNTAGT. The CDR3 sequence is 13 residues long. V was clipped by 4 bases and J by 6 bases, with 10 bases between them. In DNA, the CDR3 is TGTGCCAGCAGTGGCCGCCCAGGAAACATTCAGTACTTC. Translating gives CASSGRPGNIQYF.

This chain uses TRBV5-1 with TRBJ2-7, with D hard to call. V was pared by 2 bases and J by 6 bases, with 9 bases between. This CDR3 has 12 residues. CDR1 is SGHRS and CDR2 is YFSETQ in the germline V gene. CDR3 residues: CASSFDKGEQYF. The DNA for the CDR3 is TGCGCCAGCAGCTTTGACAAGGGCGAGCAGTACTTC.

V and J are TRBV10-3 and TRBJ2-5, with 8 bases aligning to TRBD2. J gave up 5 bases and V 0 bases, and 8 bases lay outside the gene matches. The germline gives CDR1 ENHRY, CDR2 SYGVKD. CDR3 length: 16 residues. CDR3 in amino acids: CAISESLAGGVETQYF. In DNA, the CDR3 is TGTGCCATCAGTGAGTCCCTCGCGGGAGGTGTGGAGACCCAGTACTTC.

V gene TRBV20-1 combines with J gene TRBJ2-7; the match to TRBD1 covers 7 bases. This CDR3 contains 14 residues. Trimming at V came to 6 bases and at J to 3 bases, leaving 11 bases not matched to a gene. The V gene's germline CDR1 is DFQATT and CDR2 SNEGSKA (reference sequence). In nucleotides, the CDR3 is TGCAGTGCCCGGACTTCCGGGACAGTCTACGAGCAGTACTTC. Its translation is CSARTSGTVYEQYF.

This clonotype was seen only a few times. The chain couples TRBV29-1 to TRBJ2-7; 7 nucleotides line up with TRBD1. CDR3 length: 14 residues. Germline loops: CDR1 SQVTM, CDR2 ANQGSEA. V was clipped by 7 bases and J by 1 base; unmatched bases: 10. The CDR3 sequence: CSARRGGASYEQYF. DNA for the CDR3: TGCAGCGCCCGCCGAGGGGGCGCTTCCTACGAGCAGTACTTC.

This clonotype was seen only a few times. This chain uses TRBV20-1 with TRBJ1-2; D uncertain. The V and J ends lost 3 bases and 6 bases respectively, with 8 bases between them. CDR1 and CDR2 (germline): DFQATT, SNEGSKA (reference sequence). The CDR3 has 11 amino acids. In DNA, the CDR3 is TGCAGTGCTAGTCCCGGGAATGGCTACACCTTC. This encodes CSASPGNGYTF.

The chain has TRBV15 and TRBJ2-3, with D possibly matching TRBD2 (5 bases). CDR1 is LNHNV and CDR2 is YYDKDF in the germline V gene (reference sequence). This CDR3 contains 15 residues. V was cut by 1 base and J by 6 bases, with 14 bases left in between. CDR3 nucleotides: TGTGCCACCAGCAGAGTCGGGGTGGCGTTTGATACGCAGTATTTT. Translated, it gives CATSRVGVAFDTQYF.

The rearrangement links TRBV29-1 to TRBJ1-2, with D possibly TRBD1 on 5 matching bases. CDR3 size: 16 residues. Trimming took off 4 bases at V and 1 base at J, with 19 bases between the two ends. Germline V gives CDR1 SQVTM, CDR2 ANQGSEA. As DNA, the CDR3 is TGCAGCGTTGTAGGCAGGGATAACACCGGTAACTATGGCTACACCTTC. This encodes CSVVGRDNTGNYGYTF.

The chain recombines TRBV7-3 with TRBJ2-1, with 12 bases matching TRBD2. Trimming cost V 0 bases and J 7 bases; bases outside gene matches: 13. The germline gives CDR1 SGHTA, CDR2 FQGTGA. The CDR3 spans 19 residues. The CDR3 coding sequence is TGTGCCAGCAGCTTAACTCACATTAGAACGACTAGCGGGAGTAATGAGCAGTTCTTC. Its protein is CASSLTHIRTTSGSNEQFF.

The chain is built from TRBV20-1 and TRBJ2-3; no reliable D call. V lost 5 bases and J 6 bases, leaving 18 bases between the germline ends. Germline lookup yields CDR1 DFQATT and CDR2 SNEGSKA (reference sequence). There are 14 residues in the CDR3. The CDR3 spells CSAFTLQIGDTQYF. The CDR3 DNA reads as TGCAGTGCTTTCACGCTCCAGATAGGGGATACGCAGTATTTT.

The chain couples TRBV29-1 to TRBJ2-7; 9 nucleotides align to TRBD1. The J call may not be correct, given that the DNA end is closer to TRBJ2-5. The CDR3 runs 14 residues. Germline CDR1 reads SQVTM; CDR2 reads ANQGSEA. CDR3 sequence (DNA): TGCAGCGTGGGCGGGACAGGGTTTGAGGAGACCCAGTACTTC. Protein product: CSVGGTGFEETQYF.

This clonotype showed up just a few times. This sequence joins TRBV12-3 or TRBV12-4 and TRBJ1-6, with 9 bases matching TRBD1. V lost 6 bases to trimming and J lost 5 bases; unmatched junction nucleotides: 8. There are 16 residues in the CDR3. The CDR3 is CASSRGQGVDNSPLHF. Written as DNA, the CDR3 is TGTGCCAGCAGCCGGGGACAGGGAGTCGATAATTCACCCCTCCACTTT.

The CDR3 is CSAGGGSGYNEQFF. In DNA, the CDR3 is TGCAGCGCGGGAGGGGGATCAGGGTACAATGAGCAGTTCTTC. The genes are TRBV29-1 and TRBJ2-1; TRBD2 aligns across 8 bases. J gave up 4 bases and V 7 bases, and 9 bases lay outside the gene matches. Germline V gene lookup returns CDR1 SQVTM and CDR2 ANQGSEA. There are 14 residues in the CDR3.

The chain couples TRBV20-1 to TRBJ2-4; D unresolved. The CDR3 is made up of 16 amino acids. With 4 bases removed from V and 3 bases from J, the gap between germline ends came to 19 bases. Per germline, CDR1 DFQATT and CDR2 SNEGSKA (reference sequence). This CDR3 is CSAKRSDGTVKNIQYF. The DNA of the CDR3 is TGCAGTGCTAAGAGATCGGACGGCACAGTCAAAAACATTCAGTACTTC.

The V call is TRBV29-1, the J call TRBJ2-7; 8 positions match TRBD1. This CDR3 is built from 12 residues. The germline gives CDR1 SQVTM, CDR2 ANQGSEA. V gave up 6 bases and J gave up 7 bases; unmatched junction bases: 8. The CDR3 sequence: CSVLTGAGEQYF. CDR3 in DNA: TGCAGCGTGCTGACAGGGGCCGGGGAGCAGTACTTC.

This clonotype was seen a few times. In DNA, the CDR3 is TGTGCCATCAGAGACGGGGGCGAAGAGACCCAGTACTTC. This sequence encodes CAIRDGGEETQYF. This chain uses TRBV10-3 with TRBJ2-5; D may be TRBD1 or TRBD2 (6 bases each). Germline V lookup: CDR1 ENHRY, CDR2 SYGVKD. V shed 6 bases and J shed 3 bases, with 11 bases lying between them. The CDR3 has 13 amino acids.

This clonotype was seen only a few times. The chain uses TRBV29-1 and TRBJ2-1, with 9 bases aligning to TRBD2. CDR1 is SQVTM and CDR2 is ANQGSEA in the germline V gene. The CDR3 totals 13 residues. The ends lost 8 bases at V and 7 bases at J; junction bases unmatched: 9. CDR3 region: CSQGGRAVNEQFF. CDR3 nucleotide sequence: TGCAGCCAAGGCGGGAGGGCCGTTAATGAGCAGTTCTTC.

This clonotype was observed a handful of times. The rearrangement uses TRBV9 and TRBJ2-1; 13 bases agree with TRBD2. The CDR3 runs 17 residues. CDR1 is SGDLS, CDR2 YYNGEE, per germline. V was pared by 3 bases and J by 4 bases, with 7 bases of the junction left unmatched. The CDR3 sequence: CASSAGTSGIGYNEQFF. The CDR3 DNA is TGTGCCAGCAGCGCCGGGACTAGCGGGATCGGGTACAATGAGCAGTTCTTC.

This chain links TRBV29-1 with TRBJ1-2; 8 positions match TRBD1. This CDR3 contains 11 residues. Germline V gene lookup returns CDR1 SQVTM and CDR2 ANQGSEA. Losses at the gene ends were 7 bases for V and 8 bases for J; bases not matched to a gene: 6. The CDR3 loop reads CSGIGQGGYTF. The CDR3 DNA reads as TGCAGCGGTATCGGACAGGGCGGCTACACCTTC. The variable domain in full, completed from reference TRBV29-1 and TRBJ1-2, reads SAVISQKPSRDICQRGTSLTIQCQVDSQVTMMFWYRQQPGQSLTLIATANQGSEATYESGFVIDKFPISRPNLTFSTLTVSNMSPEDSSIYLCSGIGQGGYTFGSGTRLTVV.

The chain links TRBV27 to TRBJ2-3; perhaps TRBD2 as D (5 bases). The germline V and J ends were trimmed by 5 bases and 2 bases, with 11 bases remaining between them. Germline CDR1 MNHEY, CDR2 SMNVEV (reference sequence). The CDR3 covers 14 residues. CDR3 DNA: TGTGCCAGCAGTCGGGGAACCTTCACAGATACGCAGTATTTT. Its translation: CASSRGTFTDTQYF.